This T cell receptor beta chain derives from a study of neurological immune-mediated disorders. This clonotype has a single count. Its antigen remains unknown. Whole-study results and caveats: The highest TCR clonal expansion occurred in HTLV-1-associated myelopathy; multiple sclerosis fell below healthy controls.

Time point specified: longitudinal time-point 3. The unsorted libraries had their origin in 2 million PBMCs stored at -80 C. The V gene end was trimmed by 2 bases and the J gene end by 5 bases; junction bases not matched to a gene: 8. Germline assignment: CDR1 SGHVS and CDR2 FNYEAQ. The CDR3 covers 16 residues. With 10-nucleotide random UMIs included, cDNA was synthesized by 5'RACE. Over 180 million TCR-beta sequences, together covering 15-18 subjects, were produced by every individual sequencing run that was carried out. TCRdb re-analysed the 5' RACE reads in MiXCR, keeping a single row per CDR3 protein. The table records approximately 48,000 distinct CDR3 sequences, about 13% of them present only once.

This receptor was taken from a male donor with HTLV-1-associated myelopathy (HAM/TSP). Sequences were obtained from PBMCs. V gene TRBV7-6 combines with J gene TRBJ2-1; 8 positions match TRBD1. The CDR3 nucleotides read TGTGCCAGCAGCTTATATTGGGACAGGCTCAACAATGAGCAGTTCTTC. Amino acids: CASSLYWDRLNNEQFF.